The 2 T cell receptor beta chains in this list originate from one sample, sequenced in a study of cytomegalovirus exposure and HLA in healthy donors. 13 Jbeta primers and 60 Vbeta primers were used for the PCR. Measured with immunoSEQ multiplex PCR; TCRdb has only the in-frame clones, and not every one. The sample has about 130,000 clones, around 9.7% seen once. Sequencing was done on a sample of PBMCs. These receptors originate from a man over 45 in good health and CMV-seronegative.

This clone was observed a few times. CDR3 residues: CASSDSTGYGYTF. The CDR3 nucleotides are TGTGCCAGCTCCGACTCGACAGGGTATGGCTACACCTTC. The chain uses TRBV18 and TRBJ1-2; 7 bases line up with TRBD1. The CDR3 runs to 13 residues. The germline V gene encodes CDR1 KGHSH and CDR2 LQKENI. The junction had 6 bases not matched to a gene; V was cut back by 6 bases and J by 5 bases.

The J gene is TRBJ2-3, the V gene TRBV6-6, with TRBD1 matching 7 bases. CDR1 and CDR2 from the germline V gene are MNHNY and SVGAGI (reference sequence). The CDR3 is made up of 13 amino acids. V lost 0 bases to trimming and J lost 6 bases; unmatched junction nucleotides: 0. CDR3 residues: CASSYSGQDTQYF. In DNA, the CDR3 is TGTGCCAGCAGTTACTCGGGACAGGATACGCAGTATTTT.